This T cell receptor beta chain was obtained from a study of T cells after yellow fever vaccination. Study at large: Any fraction with a low cell number was prepared using SMART-Seq v4 Ultra Low Input. Study outcomes and limitations: A large majority of primary-vaccination clones showed up again after the booster (just under 97% CD4, almost 90% CD8). By day 5 rather than day 15, the secondary response had peaked, though it was weaker.

The J segment lost 4 bases and the V segment lost 4 bases, leaving 8 bases of the junction unmatched. From germline, CDR1 is SEHNR and CDR2 FQNEAQ (reference sequence). The CDR3 runs to 15 residues. This clonotype was observed a few times. As yet, its antigen is unknown. TCRdb recomputed calls from the 5' RACE reads with MiXCR, one row per CDR3 protein. This table holds just under 600,000 distinct CDR3 sequences, about 13% found once. The TCR sequence derives from a man aged 25 to 45 who received the YFV17D yellow fever vaccine. The sample here was PBMCs, taken on the day of the yellow fever booster vaccination. V usage is TRBV7-9 and J usage is TRBJ2-7; 9 bases line up with TRBD1. The CDR3 DNA sequence: TGTGCCAGCAGCTATTCGGGACAGGGTTGGTACGAGCAGTACTTC. Residues: CASSYSGQGWYEQYF.